This note documents a single T cell receptor (beta chain) sequence. This sample is part of a study of blood T cell repertoires in COVID-19. About the research overall: Sites across the United States, Italy and Spain contributed samples from acute and convalescent COVID-19. T cells, B-cell-depleted T cells, or PBMCs provided the cDNA or gDNA that served as material.

Authors' methods: How many nucleated cells were present was estimated from reference gene primer amplification. Profiling relied on immunoSEQ multiplex PCR, and the TCRdb table lists in-frame clones only, not all of them. The DNA was the basis for D and trimming; V, J and clone size are from that table. The table shows approximately 210,000 clones, with approximately 90% occurring only once. The CDR3 runs to 18 residues. CDR1 and CDR2 (germline): SGHDT, YYEEEE. V shed 0 bases and J shed 0 bases, with 13 bases lying between them. The chain is built from TRBV5-6 and TRBJ2-6; D ambiguous. Sequencing was carried out using peripheral blood. The receptor was derived from a man between 25 and 39 years old with acute or convalescent COVID-19. The CDR3 is CASSLAIGSRSGANVLTF. CDR3 bases: TGTGCCAGCAGCTTGGCCATCGGGTCCCGCTCTGGGGCCAACGTCCTGACTTTC.